This T cell receptor (beta chain) was recovered during a study of blood T cell repertoires in COVID-19 (dated by TCRdb to the early 2020s). At the level of the whole study: The collaborator samples originated in the United States, Italy and Spain and spanned the acute and convalescent phases of COVID-19. A freely available public database, intended as a resource for researchers studying the immune response to SARS-CoV-2, is where the repertoires were released. The samples were drawn from the first 160 participants of the ongoing ImmuneRACE study and from over 950 subjects provided by 6 global collaborators. The prospective study material was composed of cDNA or gDNA derived from T cells, B-cell-depleted T cells, or PBMCs. Where available, HLA class I and class II types were taken from metadata supplied by the sample provider and were not determined by assay-based typing. Deeply sampled blood TCRbeta repertoires from subjects exposed to, actively infected with, or recovered from COVID-19 were included in the dataset. The sample metadata nearly always contained a de-identified subject ID, COVID-19 status, age in years and sex. Broad study findings and their caveats: How much clinical and demographic metadata was included differed by source and by participant, and the metadata was provided uncurated.

The CDR3 numbers 13 residues from cysteine through phenylalanine. The read is trimmed to its CDR3 DNA, 39 bases read in frame from base 1. Looking up the germline V gene (reference sequence) yields CDR1 LNHDA and CDR2 SQIVND. V gives up 4 bases and J gives up 8 bases, and the segment between their germline ends measures 14 bases. The immunoSEQ Assay, a bias-controlled multiplex PCR, was used to amplify TCRbeta CDR3 regions from genomic DNA. As for how the authors treated the data: Nucleated cell counts per sample were estimated from amplification of reference gene primers within the assay. To quantify the absolute abundance of each unique TCRbeta CDR3 rearrangement, sequence reads were collapsed and filtered. Productive Simpson clonality was computed per sample as the square root of Simpson's diversity index over productive rearrangements. As stored in TCRdb, this immuneACCESS dataset retains in-frame rearrangements with V and J assigned. A fraction of the clones does not appear; measured against another copy, unresolved V genes explain less than half of the discrepancy, and the remainder lacks a known reason. V and J calls and clone size are as listed in that table; D and trimming were resolved from the DNA. Within this sample are about 90,000 clones, with over 80% of them counted one time only. Roughly 6.6% of the sample comes from the top ten.

The collaborating institutions used their own protocols to collect whole blood in K2EDTA tubes. Collaborator samples were shipped for TCRbeta analysis as frozen whole blood, isolated PBMCs, or DNA extracted from either sample type. Regarding this clone: Which antigen it targets is not known. No much larger clonotype is one base removed from it; base qualities were not supplied.

The source material was peripheral blood. This TCR was recovered from a woman aged 55-70 years with active COVID-19. The chain is made from TRBV19 and TRBJ1-1; the D gene is perhaps TRBD1, on 6 matching bases. The encoded CDR3 is CASSSQSGTEAFF. In nucleotide form, the sequence is TGTGCCAGTAGTAGTCAGTCCGGGACAGAAGCTTTCTTT.